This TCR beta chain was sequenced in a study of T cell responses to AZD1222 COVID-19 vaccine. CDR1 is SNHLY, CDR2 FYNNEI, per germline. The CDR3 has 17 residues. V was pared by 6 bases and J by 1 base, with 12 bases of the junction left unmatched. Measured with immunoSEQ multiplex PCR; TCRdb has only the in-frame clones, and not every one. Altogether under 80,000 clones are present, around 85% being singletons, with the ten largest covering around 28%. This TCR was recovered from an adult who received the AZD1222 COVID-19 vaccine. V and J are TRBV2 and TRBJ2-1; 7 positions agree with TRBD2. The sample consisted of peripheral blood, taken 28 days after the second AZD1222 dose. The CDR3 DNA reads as TGTGCCAGCAGGGGAGGAGCGGGATCTTTTTCCTACAATGAGCAGTTCTTC. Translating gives CASRGGAGSFSYNEQFF.